The clone carrying this TCR beta chain was seen a handful of times. Its target is unknown. After constant-region reverse-primer amplification, full-length variable regions underwent semi-nested PCR with Nested Universal Primer A. TCRdb fed the 5' RACE reads into MiXCR, producing one record per CDR3 protein. Altogether tens of thousands of distinct CDR3 sequences are present, around 24% being singletons, with the ten largest covering 2.5% to 4%. Purified naive CD4+ T cells were depleted of CD25+ Tregs. The study's findings and limits: In terms of TCR gene usage, tumor memory CD4+ T cells clustered together with blood and lymph node memory CD4+ cells, as well as with lymph node naive CD4+ cells.

The clonotype originates from a female donor with breast cancer. The material sequenced was tumor-infiltrating naive CD4+ T cells sorted from the breast tumor. Subset here: naive CD4+ T cells, CD4+CD45RA+CD25-.

The DNA of the CDR3 is TGCGCCAGCAGCCAAGAGAGGCACCGCTCTGAAGCTTTCTTT. This encodes CASSQERHRSEAFF. The chain uses TRBV4-1 and TRBJ1-1; D unresolved. Trimming shortened V by 0 bases and J by 6 bases, and 11 bases separated the two germline ends. This CDR3 is built from 14 residues. Germline V gives CDR1 MGHRA, CDR2 YSYEKL.